Listed below are T cell receptor beta chains from one sample, sequenced in a study of blood T cell repertoires in COVID-19. Repertoires were generated with immunoSEQ multiplex PCR, while TCRdb's copy carries only in-frame clones and drops some. There are fewer than 120,000 clones in the sample; approximately 70% occur only once, and around 8% lies in the top ten. The source material was peripheral blood. Receptors originate from a woman aged 60-75 years with acute or convalescent COVID-19. The CDR3 runs from the conserved cysteine through the conserved F or W. The order of the fields is J gene, D gene, V gene, clone size, CDR3 protein, CDR3 DNA. A D gene is named only where the DNA matches it firmly. Size values are once, few and many counts, or a class for expanded clones, and some rows have none.

j_gene: TRBJ1-2
d_gene: TRBD1
v_gene: TRBV28
abundance: NA
CDR3aa: CASSLDRGLYGYTF
CDR3nt: TGTGCCAGCAGTTTAGACAGGGGGCTCTATGGCTACACCTTC

j_gene: TRBJ2-7
d_gene: NA
v_gene: TRBV6-6
abundance: NA
CDR3aa: CASSPWVTEQYF
CDR3nt: TGTGCCAGCAGCCCCTGGGTGACAGAGCAGTACTTC

j_gene: TRBJ1-5
d_gene: TRBD1
v_gene: TRBV20-1
abundance: NA
CDR3aa: CSASLSYGTGGYQPQHF
CDR3nt: TGCAGTGCTAGTTTATCGTACGGGACAGGGGGATATCAGCCCCAGCATTTT

j_gene: TRBJ1-1
d_gene: NA
v_gene: TRBV5-4
abundance: NA
CDR3aa: CASSLGAQGMNTEAFF
CDR3nt: TGTGCCAGCAGCTTGGGTGCGCAGGGTATGAACACTGAAGCTTTCTTT

j_gene: TRBJ1-6
d_gene: NA
v_gene: TRBV6-5
abundance: few
CDR3aa: CASREGIDSPLHF
CDR3nt: TGTGCCAGCAGGGAGGGAATCGATTCACCCCTCCACTTT

j_gene: TRBJ1-1
d_gene: NA
v_gene: TRBV19
abundance: few
CDR3aa: CASSMKPGITEAFF
CDR3nt: TGTGCCAGTAGTATGAAACCAGGGATCACTGAAGCTTTCTTT

j_gene: TRBJ1-1
d_gene: NA
v_gene: TRBV18
abundance: NA
CDR3aa: CASSPSNTEAFF
CDR3nt: TGTGCCAGCTCACCGAGTAACACTGAAGCTTTCTTT

j_gene: TRBJ1-1
d_gene: NA
v_gene: TRBV29-1
abundance: few
CDR3aa: CSVETGTAFF
CDR3nt: TGCAGCGTTGAAACAGGGACGGCTTTCTTT

j_gene: TRBJ1-1
d_gene: NA
v_gene: TRBV6-5
abundance: NA
CDR3aa: CASSMGGVNTEAFF
CDR3nt: TGTGCCAGCAGTATGGGAGGAGTGAACACTGAAGCTTTCTTT

j_gene: TRBJ1-2
d_gene: TRBD1
v_gene: TRBV18
abundance: once
CDR3aa: CASSQGTGTDGYTF
CDR3nt: TGTGCCAGCTCCCAAGGGACAGGAACGGATGGCTACACCTTC

j_gene: TRBJ1-1
d_gene: NA
v_gene: TRBV7-9
abundance: NA
CDR3aa: CASSPVGGVDTEAFF
CDR3nt: TGTGCCAGCAGCCCTGTTGGGGGGGTTGACACTGAAGCTTTCTTT

j_gene: TRBJ2-3
d_gene: TRBD2
v_gene: TRBV28
abundance: NA
CDR3aa: CASGKAGPPGTQYF
CDR3nt: TGTGCCAGCGGTAAAGCGGGGCCCCCAGGTACGCAGTATTTT

j_gene: TRBJ2-3
d_gene: TRBD1
v_gene: TRBV7-9
abundance: NA
CDR3aa: CASSRHKGAALQDTQYF
CDR3nt: TGTGCCAGCAGCCGCCATAAGGGGGCCGCTCTCCAGGATACGCAGTATTTT

j_gene: TRBJ2-1
d_gene: NA
v_gene: TRBV6-5
abundance: NA
CDR3aa: CASSYTIYNEQFF
CDR3nt: TGTGCCAGCAGTTACACTATCTACAATGAGCAGTTCTTC

j_gene: TRBJ1-2
d_gene: NA
v_gene: TRBV6-1
abundance: NA
CDR3aa: CASSEGQTGYTF
CDR3nt: TGTGCCAGCAGTGAAGGACAGACTGGCTACACCTTC

j_gene: TRBJ2-7
d_gene: TRBD1
v_gene: TRBV13
abundance: NA
CDR3aa: CASSLPRGFSYEQYF
CDR3nt: TGTGCCAGCAGCTTACCCAGGGGGTTTTCTTACGAGCAGTACTTC

j_gene: TRBJ1-6
d_gene: TRBD1
v_gene: TRBV4-2
abundance: NA
CDR3aa: CASSHYLTGEGGSPLHF
CDR3nt: TGTGCCAGCAGCCACTACCTGACAGGGGAGGGTGGTTCACCCCTCCACTTT

j_gene: TRBJ2-3
d_gene: TRBD2
v_gene: TRBV7-2
abundance: NA
CDR3aa: CASSLGLAGGGDTQYF
CDR3nt: TGTGCCAGCAGCTTAGGGCTAGCGGGGGGAGGAGATACGCAGTATTTT

j_gene: TRBJ2-5
d_gene: NA
v_gene: TRBV12-3/TRBV12-4
abundance: few
CDR3aa: CASTGGMGETQYF
CDR3nt: TGTGCCAGCACTGGGGGCATGGGGGAGACCCAGTACTTC

j_gene: TRBJ1-2
d_gene: NA
v_gene: TRBV4-3
abundance: few
CDR3aa: CASSQEGWGTNYGYTF
CDR3nt: TGCGCCAGCAGCCAGGAGGGGTGGGGAACTAACTATGGCTACACCTTC

j_gene: TRBJ2-7
d_gene: NA
v_gene: TRBV6-5
abundance: few
CDR3aa: CASSNSGTLPYEQYF
CDR3nt: TGTGCCAGCAGTAACTCAGGGACTTTGCCCTACGAGCAGTACTTC

j_gene: TRBJ2-5
d_gene: TRBD2
v_gene: TRBV28
abundance: NA
CDR3aa: CASTTAGGSETQYF
CDR3nt: TGTGCCAGCACTACCGCGGGGGGGTCGGAGACCCAGTACTTC

j_gene: TRBJ1-6
d_gene: NA
v_gene: TRBV21-1
abundance: NA
CDR3aa: CASSKEGAGSPLHF
CDR3nt: TGTGCCAGCAGCAAGGAGGGGGCCGGTTCACCCCTCCACTTT

j_gene: TRBJ2-6
d_gene: NA
v_gene: TRBV5-1
abundance: NA
CDR3aa: CASSLSRGARPGANVLTF
CDR3nt: TGCGCCAGCAGCTTGAGTCGGGGGGCGCGACCTGGGGCCAACGTCCTGACTTTC

j_gene: TRBJ2-3
d_gene: TRBD2
v_gene: TRBV30
abundance: NA
CDR3aa: CAWNRLAGVTDTQYF
CDR3nt: TGTGCCTGGAATCGGCTAGCGGGGGTCACAGATACGCAGTATTTT

j_gene: TRBJ1-2
d_gene: NA
v_gene: TRBV6-5
abundance: many
CDR3aa: CASSYRGIGYGYTF
CDR3nt: TGTGCCAGCAGTTATAGGGGCATCGGGTATGGCTACACCTTC

j_gene: TRBJ2-5
d_gene: TRBD1
v_gene: TRBV7-9
abundance: NA
CDR3aa: CASSLVGTDQETQYF
CDR3nt: TGTGCCAGCAGCTTAGTGGGGACAGACCAAGAGACCCAGTACTTC

j_gene: TRBJ1-2
d_gene: NA
v_gene: TRBV7-9
abundance: many
CDR3aa: CASSTGTQTTGYTF
CDR3nt: TGTGCCAGCAGCACCGGGACACAAACGACGGGCTACACCTTC

j_gene: TRBJ2-1
d_gene: TRBD1
v_gene: TRBV7-8
abundance: NA
CDR3aa: CASSSPYRGRHNEQFF
CDR3nt: TGTGCCAGCAGCTCTCCGTACAGGGGACGGCACAATGAGCAGTTCTTC

j_gene: TRBJ1-5
d_gene: NA
v_gene: TRBV30
abundance: NA
CDR3aa: CAWKGRAAQPQHF
CDR3nt: TGTGCCTGGAAGGGCAGGGCGGCTCAGCCCCAGCATTTT

j_gene: TRBJ2-1
d_gene: NA
v_gene: TRBV7-8
abundance: NA
CDR3aa: CASSLEPPAVVDEQFF
CDR3nt: TGTGCCAGCAGCTTAGAACCCCCGGCGGTAGTAGATGAGCAGTTCTTC

j_gene: TRBJ2-3
d_gene: NA
v_gene: TRBV11-3
abundance: NA
CDR3aa: CASSSSGDTQYF
CDR3nt: TGTGCCAGCAGCTCATCGGGTGACACGCAGTATTTT

j_gene: TRBJ1-5
d_gene: TRBD1
v_gene: TRBV2
abundance: NA
CDR3aa: CASSADRGRQPQHF
CDR3nt: TGTGCCAGCAGCGCTGACAGGGGGAGGCAGCCCCAGCATTTT

j_gene: TRBJ1-6
d_gene: TRBD1
v_gene: TRBV19
abundance: NA
CDR3aa: CASTLDRRDSPLHF
CDR3nt: TGTGCCAGTACCCTGGACAGGAGGGATTCACCCCTCCACTTT

j_gene: TRBJ1-5
d_gene: NA
v_gene: TRBV27
abundance: NA
CDR3aa: CASSLSFGVGQPQHF
CDR3nt: TGTGCCAGCAGTTTATCATTCGGGGTAGGCCAGCCCCAGCATTTT

j_gene: TRBJ2-7
d_gene: TRBD1
v_gene: TRBV5-1
abundance: NA
CDR3aa: CASSPRDSSYEQYF
CDR3nt: TGCGCCAGCAGCCCCCGGGACAGCTCCTACGAGCAGTACTTC

j_gene: TRBJ2-1
d_gene: TRBD2
v_gene: TRBV11-2
abundance: NA
CDR3aa: CASSYSGGARGNEQFF
CDR3nt: TGTGCCAGCAGCTATTCCGGGGGGGCCCGGGGCAATGAGCAGTTCTTC

j_gene: TRBJ1-5
d_gene: NA
v_gene: TRBV7-9
abundance: NA
CDR3aa: CASSQIGDQPQHF
CDR3nt: TGTGCCAGCAGCCAGATAGGGGATCAGCCCCAGCATTTT

j_gene: TRBJ1-4
d_gene: NA
v_gene: TRBV6-1
abundance: NA
CDR3aa: CASRREGVGEKLFF
CDR3nt: TGTGCCAGCAGGCGGGAAGGGGTCGGGGAAAAACTGTTTTTT